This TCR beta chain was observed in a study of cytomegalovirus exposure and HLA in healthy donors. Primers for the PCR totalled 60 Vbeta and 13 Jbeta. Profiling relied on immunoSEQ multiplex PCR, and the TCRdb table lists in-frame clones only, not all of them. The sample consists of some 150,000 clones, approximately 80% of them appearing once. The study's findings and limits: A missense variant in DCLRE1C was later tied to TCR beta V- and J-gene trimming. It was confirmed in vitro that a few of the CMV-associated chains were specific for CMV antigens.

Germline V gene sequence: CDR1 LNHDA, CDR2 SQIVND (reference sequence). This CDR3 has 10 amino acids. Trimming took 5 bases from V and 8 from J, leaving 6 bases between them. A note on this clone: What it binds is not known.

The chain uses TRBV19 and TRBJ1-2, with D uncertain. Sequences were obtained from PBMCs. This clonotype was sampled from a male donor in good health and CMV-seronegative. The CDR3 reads CASSPSGYTF. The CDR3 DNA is TGTGCCAGTAGTCCGTCGGGCTACACCTTC.